The next 16 T cell receptor beta chains were all read from a single sample in a study of shared clonotypes between healthy human individuals. The data were produced by immunoSEQ multiplex PCR, yet TCRdb's version contains in-frame clones alone and is incomplete. The sample holds under 750,000 clones; over 60% are singletons and the top ten take approximately 1.7%. The specimen was memory CD4+ T cells sorted from blood. Described subset: CD45RA-negative fraction. These receptors all come from a woman in her twenties or thirties in good health.

CDR3 region: CASSLDRVTEAFF. The CDR3 coding sequence is TGTGCCAGCAGCCTTGACAGGGTTACTGAAGCTTTCTTT. The V and J genes are TRBV6-1 and TRBJ1-1; TRBD1 matches 7 bases. The CDR3 has 13 residues. V lost 6 bases to trimming and J lost 5 bases; unmatched junction nucleotides: 6. Germline CDR1 MNHNS, CDR2 SASEGT.

The chain recombines TRBV7-9 with TRBJ2-7; a weak D match, TRBD1 (6 bases). The CDR3 length is 13 residues. V lost 2 bases, J lost 2 bases, and 7 bases lay in between. Germline loops: CDR1 SEHNR, CDR2 FQNEAQ (reference sequence). CDR3 sequence: CASSLWDTYEQYF. Here the CDR3 DNA reads TGTGCCAGCAGCTTATGGGACACCTACGAGCAGTACTTC.

The rearrangement links TRBV7-7 to TRBJ2-1; 8 positions agree with TRBD2. V trimming: 1 base; J trimming: 7 bases; junction bases outside the gene matches: 6. The CDR3 has 15 residues. Germline-derived CDR1 and CDR2 are SSHAT and FNYEAQ (reference sequence). The CDR3 DNA follows: TGTGCCAGCAGCTTAGGTCCCGCGGGAGGTAATGAGCAGTTCTTC. Its translation: CASSLGPAGGNEQFF.

The chain has TRBV5-1 and TRBJ1-4; TRBD1 aligns across 8 bases. CDR3 length: 14 amino acids. Trimming removed 0 bases from V and 13 bases from J; junction bases left unmatched: 8. Germline V CDR1 and CDR2: SGHRS, YFSETQ. The CDR3 DNA reads as TGCGCCAGCAGCTTGGACAGGGGGAACGCGGGACTGTTTTTT. This gives the protein CASSLDRGNAGLFF.

The gene calls are TRBV2 and TRBJ2-3; D may match TRBD1 or TRBD2 (5 bases each). Trimming pared 8 bases from V and 3 bases from J, leaving 9 bases between. The germline gives CDR1 SNHLY, CDR2 FYNNEI. This CDR3 spans 12 amino acids. The CDR3 spells CASLRGTDTQYF. The CDR3 bases are TGTGCCAGCCTGAGGGGAACAGATACGCAGTATTTT. The entire variable domain, with the rest obtained from reference TRBV2 and TRBJ2-3, is as follows: EPEVTQTPSHQVTQMGQEVILRCVPISNHLYFYWYRQILGQKVEFLVSFYNNEISEKSEIFDDQFSVERPDGSNFTLKIRSTKLEDSAMYFCASLRGTDTQYFGPGTRLTVL.

This chain uses TRBV27 with TRBJ1-5; the D is unclear. CDR3 length equals 13 residues. V was clipped by 2 bases and J by 5 bases, with 7 bases between them. Germline lookup yields CDR1 MNHEY and CDR2 SMNVEV (reference sequence). The CDR3 spells CASSLNRHQPQHF. CDR3 nucleotide sequence: TGTGCCAGCAGTTTAAATCGGCATCAGCCCCAGCATTTT.

The rearrangement joins TRBV5-1 to TRBJ2-1, with D possibly matching TRBD1 (7 bases). Germline V gene data show CDR1 as SGHRS and CDR2 as YFSETQ. The CDR3 length is 15 residues. The V gene lost 6 bases and the J gene lost 5 bases, with 18 bases spanning the gap. CDR3 in amino acids: CASTIDRAGNNEQFF. Here the CDR3 DNA reads TGCGCCAGCACAATTGACAGGGCGGGAAACAATGAGCAGTTCTTC.

This clone has a single count. This chain's CDR3 is CASSSRGWGQPQHF. The CDR3 DNA reads TGTGCCAGCAGCTCAAGGGGTTGGGGACAGCCCCAGCATTTT. The chain employs TRBV5-6 and TRBJ1-5, with D possibly being TRBD1 (5 bases). Germline V gene data show CDR1 as SGHDT and CDR2 as YYEEEE. The CDR3 spans 14 residues. V was cut by 3 bases and J by 7 bases, with 14 bases left in between. The full variable domain, with the rest looked up from reference TRBV5-6 and TRBJ1-5, is DAGVTQSPTHLIKTRGQQVTLRCSPKSGHDTVSWYQQALGQGPQFIFQYYEEEERQRGNFPDRFSGHQFPNYSSELNVNALLLGDSALYLCASSSRGWGQPQHFGDGTRLSIL.

In DNA, the CDR3 is TGCGCCAGCAGCTTCTCCGGGACAAACTACGAGCAGTACTTC. Protein sequence: CASSFSGTNYEQYF. The J gene is TRBJ2-7, the V gene TRBV5-1; a weak D match, TRBD1 (6 bases). The V gene lost 2 bases and the J gene lost 3 bases, with 12 bases spanning the gap. Germline CDR1 reads SGHRS; CDR2 reads YFSETQ. This CDR3 spans 14 amino acids.

J is TRBJ1-1 and V is TRBV28; D gene unclear. Germline values: CDR1 MDHEN, CDR2 SYDVKM. V gave up 4 bases and J gave up 0 bases, with 9 bases separating them. The CDR3 is 14 residues long. CDR3 amino acids: CASSSRHLNTEAFF. In DNA form, the CDR3 reads TGTGCCAGCAGTTCGAGGCACCTGAACACTGAAGCTTTCTTT.

The chain combines TRBV12-5 with TRBJ1-1; D unclear. Trimming removed 0 bases at V and 4 bases at J, with 21 bases between. CDR1 is LGHNT, CDR2 FRNRAP, per germline. This CDR3 has 18 residues. CDR3 protein: CASGLVRSRTDAFTEAFF. In nucleotides, the CDR3 is TGTGCTAGTGGTTTGGTAAGGTCGAGGACGGACGCTTTCACTGAAGCTTTCTTT.

CDR3 in DNA: TGTGCCAGTAGCTCCGCCAGAGGACAGGTTGGGCACTATGGCTACACCTTC. Its protein is CASSSARGQVGHYGYTF. The rearrangement links TRBV19 to TRBJ1-2, with TRBD1 identical over 7 bases. Germline-derived CDR1 and CDR2 are LNHDA and SQIVND (reference sequence). The junction had 16 bases not matched to a gene; V was cut back by 6 bases and J by 3 bases. The CDR3 is made up of 17 amino acids.

This clone was observed a single time. This chain uses TRBV7-8 with TRBJ2-1, with D possibly called TRBD1 or TRBD2 (5 bases each). CDR1 is SGHVS, CDR2 FQNEAQ, per germline. Trimming removed 5 bases from V and 4 bases from J, with 12 bases in between. The CDR3 covers 14 residues. The CDR3 here is CASSHRDQYNEQFF. CDR3 DNA sequence: TGTGCCAGCAGCCACCGGGACCAATACAATGAGCAGTTCTTC.

This clone was observed a single time. This chain joins TRBV5-1 and TRBJ1-2, with TRBD1 matching over 8 bases. Unmatched junction bases numbered 8, after V lost 4 bases and J lost 6 bases. The CDR3 sequence is 14 residues long. The germline V gene encodes CDR1 SGHRS and CDR2 YFSETQ. The CDR3 loop reads CASSTGQGRDGYTF. CDR3 DNA: TGCGCCAGCAGCACTGGACAGGGTCGGGATGGCTACACCTTC.

The chain couples TRBV6-5 to TRBJ2-5; tentative D call: TRBD2 (6 bases). Germline V lookup: CDR1 MNHEY, CDR2 SVGAGI. The CDR3 is 13 residues long. Trimming shortened V by 7 bases and J by 6 bases, and 15 bases separated the two germline ends. The CDR3 protein is CASNRGAGQTQYF. DNA for the CDR3: TGTGCCAGCAACCGCGGGGCAGGGCAGACCCAGTACTTC.

The sample holds a few counts of this clone. The chain has TRBV10-3 and TRBJ2-2, with TRBD1 identical over 7 bases. This CDR3 is built from 16 residues. Germline V gene lookup returns CDR1 ENHRY and CDR2 SYGVKD. V was pared by 2 bases and J by 3 bases, with 6 bases of the junction left unmatched. The CDR3 region is CAISETQGLDTGELFF. The CDR3 nucleotides read TGTGCCATCAGTGAGACACAGGGGTTGGACACCGGGGAGCTGTTTTTT.